These T cell receptor beta chains were read from a single sample in a study of T-cell reconstitution after alpha-beta-depleted transplantation in children. MiXCR was run by TCRdb on the PCR reads, yielding one entry per CDR3 protein. The table records roughly 500,000 distinct CDR3 sequences, approximately 32% of them present only once. This material consisted of PBMCs from the stem cell graft donor, taken from the stem cell graft. The origin of the receptors is a human donor who donated a stem cell graft to a child with aplastic anemia. Both conserved end residues are part of each CDR3. A D gene is named only where the DNA matches it firmly. A row's size may be missing; if present it is once, few, many or a size class.

TRBV28	few	TRBD1	TRBJ1-4	CASSLQGAGLNEKLFF	TGTGCCAGCAGTTTACAGGGGGCGGGTTTGAATGAAAAACTGTTTTTT
TRBV7-3	few	TRBD2	TRBJ2-1	CASRRGGAGGRYNEQFF	TGTGCCAGCAGACGAGGTGGAGCGGGAGGACGGTACAATGAGCAGTTCTTC
TRBV15	few	NA	TRBJ2-1	CATSTIKGNEQFF	TGTGCCACCAGCACCATAAAGGGGAATGAGCAGTTCTTC
TRBV4-2	many	TRBD1	TRBJ1-1	CASSPDRGVYTEAFF	TGTGCCAGCAGCCCGGACAGGGGCGTGTACACTGAAGCTTTCTTT
TRBV12-3/TRBV12-4	NA	NA	TRBJ1-1	CASSSHPSQPGHRAAFF	TGTGCCAGCAGTTCCCACCCCTCCCAGCCAGGCCACCGCGCAGCTTTCTTT
TRBV20-1	few	NA	TRBJ2-3	CSAPGRPWEDTQYF	TGCAGTGCCCCGGGACGCCCGTGGGAAGATACGCAGTATTTT
TRBV29-1	few	TRBD1	TRBJ1-3	CSVVGTGDLSGNTIYF	TGCAGCGTTGTCGGAACAGGGGACCTCTCTGGAAACACCATATATTTT
TRBV27	few	NA	TRBJ2-2	CATRQDTGELFF	TGTGCCACCCGGCAGGACACCGGGGAGCTGTTTTTT
TRBV12-3/TRBV12-4	few	TRBD2	TRBJ2-1	CASSLGGTSGSVQFF	TGTGCCAGCAGTTTAGGCGGGACTAGCGGGAGTGTACAGTTCTTC
TRBV7-9	many	TRBD2	TRBJ2-5	CASSSGLAGGRLETQYF	TGTGCCAGCAGCTCCGGGCTAGCGGGAGGGAGGTTGGAGACCCAGTACTTC
TRBV5-1	NA	TRBD1	TRBJ2-5	CASSRDRELETQYF	TGCGCCAGCAGCCGGGACAGGGAACTAGAGACCCAGTACTTC
TRBV20-1	few	NA	TRBJ1-3	CSARAAGNTIYF	TGCAGTGCTAGAGCGGCTGGAAACACCATATATTTT
TRBV29-1	NA	TRBD2	TRBJ2-2	CSVVLAGARTGELFF	TGCAGCGTTGTTCTAGCGGGAGCTCGCACCGGGGAGCTGTTTTTT
TRBV20-1	NA	NA	TRBJ2-3	CSATRDGSTDTQYF	TGCAGTGCCACCCGGGACGGAAGCACAGATACGCAGTATTTT
TRBV20-1	NA	TRBD1	TRBJ1-1	CSAPPQGAHTEVFF	TGCAGTGCTCCCCCTCAGGGGGCCCACACTGAAGTTTTCTTT
TRBV7-2	few	NA	TRBJ1-2	CASTRLGNYGYTF	TGTGCCAGCACCCGCCTGGGAAACTATGGCTACACCTTC
TRBV4-3	NA	NA	TRBJ2-1	CASSLRTEAYNEQFF	TGCGCCAGCAGCCTGAGGACAGAAGCCTACAATGAGCAGTTCTTC
TRBV15	many	NA	TRBJ1-5	CATSRAVDQPQHF	TGTGCCACCAGCAGGGCAGTTGATCAGCCCCAGCATTTT
TRBV7-2	many	NA	TRBJ1-1	CASSLGGTRMNTEAFF	TGTGCCAGCAGCTTAGGGGGGACGAGAATGAACACTGAAGCTTTCTTT
TRBV15	once	TRBD2	TRBJ2-1	CATAREYGEQFF	TGTGCCACCGCGCGGGAGTATGGTGAGCAGTTCTTC
TRBV10-3	once	NA	TRBJ2-1	CAISGTASYNEQFF	TGTGCCATCAGTGGCACTGCCTCCTACAATGAGCAGTTCTTC
TRBV18	few	NA	TRBJ1-2	CASSGTGPGTDGYTF	TGTGCCAGCTCAGGAACGGGACCTGGGACGGATGGCTACACCTTC
TRBV25-1	NA	TRBD2	TRBJ2-5	CASSGSVFRTVQASGRDGETQYF	TGTGCCAGCAGTGGTTCCGTATTCCGGACAGTTCAAGCTAGCGGGAGGGATGGGGAGACCCAGTACTTC
TRBV7-3	few	NA	TRBJ2-2	CASSFSAWGGGELFF	TGTGCCAGCAGCTTCTCAGCGTGGGGCGGCGGGGAGCTGTTTTTT
TRBV5-1	few	TRBD1	TRBJ2-3	CASSSRDREGDTQYF	TGCGCCAGCAGCTCACGGGACAGGGAAGGAGATACGCAGTATTTT
TRBV12-3/TRBV12-4	many	NA	TRBJ1-2	CASSLGGGYGYTF	TGTGCCAGCAGTTTAGGAGGAGGCTATGGCTACACCTTC
TRBV11-2	many	NA	TRBJ2-2	CASSLMIIGGTVTGELFF	TGTGCCAGCAGCTTAATGATTATTGGGGGCACGGTCACCGGGGAGCTGTTTTTT
TRBV5-6	few	NA	TRBJ1-5	CASSSRQASANQPQHF	TGTGCCAGCAGCTCCCGGCAGGCGAGTGCCAATCAGCCCCAGCATTTT
TRBV25-1	NA	NA	TRBJ1-2	CASSEGAGTYGYTF	TGTGCCAGCAGTGAAGGCGCAGGGACCTATGGCTACACCTTC
TRBV28	few	NA	TRBJ2-7	CASSFRSEPYEQYF	TGTGCCAGCAGTTTTAGATCGGAGCCATACGAGCAGTACTTC
TRBV9	few	TRBD2	TRBJ2-1	CASSVEGSSGSVEQFF	TGTGCCAGCAGCGTAGAAGGGTCTAGCGGGAGCGTAGAGCAGTTCTTC
TRBV20-1	NA	NA	TRBJ1-2	CSASPLNYGYTF	TGCAGTGCTAGTCCGCTCAACTATGGCTACACCTTC
TRBV6-5	few	TRBD1	TRBJ2-5	CASSSWTGGVGETQYF	TGTGCCAGCAGTTCTTGGACAGGGGGCGTCGGAGAGACCCAGTACTTC
TRBV10-3	few	NA	TRBJ2-7	CAISEGTDDYEQYF	TGTGCCATCAGCGAGGGGACGGACGACTACGAGCAGTACTTC
TRBV20-1	few	NA	TRBJ2-1	CSAEGRSYNEQFF	TGCAGTGCGGAAGGACGCTCCTACAATGAGCAGTTCTTC
TRBV19	NA	NA	TRBJ1-1	CASSTYSTVGTEAFF	TGTGCCAGTTCAACTTATTCCACTGTTGGTACTGAAGCTTTCTTT
TRBV7-9	few	NA	TRBJ1-2	CASSLTAVYGYTF	TGTGCCAGCAGCTTAACGGCGGTTTATGGCTACACCTTC
TRBV12-3/TRBV12-4	NA	TRBD1	TRBJ1-2	CASSGDRTSYGYTF	TGTGCCAGCAGTGGGGACAGGACCTCGTATGGCTACACCTTC